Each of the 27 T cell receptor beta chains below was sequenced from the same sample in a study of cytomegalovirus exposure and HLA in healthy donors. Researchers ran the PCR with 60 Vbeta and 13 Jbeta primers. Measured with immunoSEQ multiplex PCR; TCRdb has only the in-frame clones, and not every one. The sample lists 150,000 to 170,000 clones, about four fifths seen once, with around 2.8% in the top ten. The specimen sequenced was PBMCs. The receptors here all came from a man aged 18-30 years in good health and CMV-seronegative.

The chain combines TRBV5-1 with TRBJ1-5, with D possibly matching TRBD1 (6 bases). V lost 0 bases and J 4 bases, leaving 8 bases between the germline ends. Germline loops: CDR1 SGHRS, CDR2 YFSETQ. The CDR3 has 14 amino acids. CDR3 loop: CASSLGQENQPQHF. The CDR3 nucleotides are TGCGCCAGCAGCTTGGGACAGGAGAATCAGCCCCAGCATTTT.

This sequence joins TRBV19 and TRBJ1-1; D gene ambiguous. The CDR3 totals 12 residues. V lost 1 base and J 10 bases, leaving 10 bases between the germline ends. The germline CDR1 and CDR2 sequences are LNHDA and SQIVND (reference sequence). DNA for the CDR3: TGTGCCAGTAGTATAGGAGGGTATAGAGCTTTCTTT. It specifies CASSIGGYRAFF.

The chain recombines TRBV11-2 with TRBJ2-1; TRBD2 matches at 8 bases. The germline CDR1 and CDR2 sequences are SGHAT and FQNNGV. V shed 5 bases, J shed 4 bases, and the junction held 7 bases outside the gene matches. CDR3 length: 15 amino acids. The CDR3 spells CASSQGGRIYNEQFF. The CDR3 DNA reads TGTGCCAGCAGCCAGGGCGGGAGGATATACAATGAGCAGTTCTTC.

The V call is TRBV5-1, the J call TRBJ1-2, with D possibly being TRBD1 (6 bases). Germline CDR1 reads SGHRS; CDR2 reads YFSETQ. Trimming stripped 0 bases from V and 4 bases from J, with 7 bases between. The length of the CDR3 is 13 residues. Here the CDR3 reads CASSLGTAYGYTF. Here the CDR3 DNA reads TGCGCCAGCAGCTTGGGGACAGCCTATGGCTACACCTTC.

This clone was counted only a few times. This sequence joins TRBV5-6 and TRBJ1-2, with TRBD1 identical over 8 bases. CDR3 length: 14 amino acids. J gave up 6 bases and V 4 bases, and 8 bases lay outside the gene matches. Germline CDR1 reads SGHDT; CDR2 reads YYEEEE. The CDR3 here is CASSPKDREDGYTF. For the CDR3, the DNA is TGTGCCAGCAGCCCCAAGGACAGGGAAGATGGCTACACCTTC.

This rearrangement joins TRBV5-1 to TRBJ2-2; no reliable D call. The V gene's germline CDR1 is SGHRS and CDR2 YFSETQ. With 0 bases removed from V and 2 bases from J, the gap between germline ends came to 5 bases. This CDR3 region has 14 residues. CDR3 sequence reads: CASSLAPNTGELFF. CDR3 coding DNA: TGCGCCAGCAGCTTGGCCCCTAACACCGGGGAGCTGTTTTTT.

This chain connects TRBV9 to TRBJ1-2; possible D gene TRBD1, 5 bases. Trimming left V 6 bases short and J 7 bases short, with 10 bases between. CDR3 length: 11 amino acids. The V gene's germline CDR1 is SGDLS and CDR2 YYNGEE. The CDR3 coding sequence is TGTGCCAGCACTAGGGGCAGTGGCTACACCTTC. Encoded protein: CASTRGSGYTF. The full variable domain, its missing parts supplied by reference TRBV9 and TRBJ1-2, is DSGVTQTPKHLITATGQRVTLRCSPRSGDLSVYWYQQSLDQGLQFLIQYYNGEERAKGNILERFSAQQFPDLHSELNLSSLELGDSALYFCASTRGSGYTFGSGTRLTVV.

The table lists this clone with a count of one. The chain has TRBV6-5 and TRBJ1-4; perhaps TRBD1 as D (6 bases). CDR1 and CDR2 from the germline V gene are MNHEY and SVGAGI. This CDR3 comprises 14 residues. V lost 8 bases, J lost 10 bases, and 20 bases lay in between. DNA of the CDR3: TGTGCCAGCTGTCCGGCAGGGGATAGGGGAAAACTGTTTTTT. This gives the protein CASCPAGDRGKLFF.

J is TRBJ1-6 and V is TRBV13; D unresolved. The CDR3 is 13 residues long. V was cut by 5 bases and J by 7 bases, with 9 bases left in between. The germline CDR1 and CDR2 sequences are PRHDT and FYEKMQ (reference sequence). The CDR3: CASSRGSNSPLHF. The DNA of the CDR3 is TGTGCCAGCAGCCGAGGGTCCAATTCACCCCTCCACTTT.

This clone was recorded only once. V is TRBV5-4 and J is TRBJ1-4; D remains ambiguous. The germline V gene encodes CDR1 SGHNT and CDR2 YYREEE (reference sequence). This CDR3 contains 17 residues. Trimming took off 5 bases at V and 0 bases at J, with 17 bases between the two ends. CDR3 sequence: CASRPRQVPATNEKLFF. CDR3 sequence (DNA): TGTGCCAGCAGGCCCAGGCAGGTTCCTGCAACTAATGAAAAACTGTTTTTT.

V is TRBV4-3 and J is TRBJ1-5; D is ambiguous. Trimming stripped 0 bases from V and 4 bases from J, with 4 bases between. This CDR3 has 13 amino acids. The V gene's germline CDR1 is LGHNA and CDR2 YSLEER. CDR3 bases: TGCGCCAGCAGCCAAGAGAGGAATCAGCCCCAGCATTTT. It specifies CASSQERNQPQHF.

In DNA form, the CDR3 reads TGTGCCAGCAGCTTAGCACAGGGAGGGTCACCCCTCCACTTT. Its translation: CASSLAQGGSPLHF. The gene calls are TRBV7-8 and TRBJ1-6, with TRBD1 as a possible D gene (6 bases). V was shortened by 0 bases and J by 10 bases, with 10 bases between the two germline ends. The CDR3 has 14 amino acids. Germline V lookup: CDR1 SGHVS, CDR2 FQNEAQ. Drawing the rest from reference TRBV7-8 and TRBJ1-6, the complete variable domain is GAGVSQSPRYKVAKRGQDVALRCDPISGHVSLFWYQQALGQGPEFLTYFQNEAQLDKSGLPSDRFFAERPEGSVSTLKIQRTQQEDSAVYLCASSLAQGGSPLHFGNGTRLTVT.

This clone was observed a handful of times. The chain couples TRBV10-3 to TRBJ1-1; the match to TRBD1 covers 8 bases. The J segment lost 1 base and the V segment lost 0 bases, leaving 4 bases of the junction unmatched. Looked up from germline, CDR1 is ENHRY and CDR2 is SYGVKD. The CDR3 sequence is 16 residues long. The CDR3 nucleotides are TGTGCCATCAGTGAGTCTTCACAGGGGGGGAACACTGAAGCTTTCTTT. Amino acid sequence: CAISESSQGGNTEAFF.

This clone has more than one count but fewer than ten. The CDR3 nucleotides read TGTGCCAGCAGCCGAGGGGGCAGGGGCGGACAGCCCCAGCATTTT. It codes for CASSRGGRGGQPQHF. The chain employs TRBV7-9 and TRBJ1-5, with TRBD1 matching over 7 bases. The V segment lost 5 bases and the J segment 7 bases; nucleotides outside the gene matches: 11. This CDR3 has 15 amino acids. The germline V gene has CDR1 SEHNR and CDR2 FQNEAQ (reference sequence).

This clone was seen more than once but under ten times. Written as DNA, the CDR3 is TGCGCCAGCAGCCAAATAACGAGGAAACCAAGGAATGGCTACACCTTC. Amino acid sequence: CASSQITRKPRNGYTF. The gene calls are TRBV4-1 and TRBJ1-2; the D is unclear. Trimming cost V 2 bases and J 6 bases, with 19 bases left between them. Germline loops: CDR1 MGHRA, CDR2 YSYEKL. This CDR3 contains 16 residues.

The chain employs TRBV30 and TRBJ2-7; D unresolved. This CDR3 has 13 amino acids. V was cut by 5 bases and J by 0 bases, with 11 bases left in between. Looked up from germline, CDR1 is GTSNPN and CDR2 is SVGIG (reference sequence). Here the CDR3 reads CAWVAQDSYEQYF. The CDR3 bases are TGTGCCTGGGTGGCGCAGGACTCCTACGAGCAGTACTTC.

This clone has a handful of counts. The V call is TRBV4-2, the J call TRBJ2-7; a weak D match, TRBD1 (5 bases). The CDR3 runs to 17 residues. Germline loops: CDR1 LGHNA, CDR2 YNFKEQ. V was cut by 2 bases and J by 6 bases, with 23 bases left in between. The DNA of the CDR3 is TGTGCCAGCAGCCAACCTCCCCCTCCAGGGTCAGATAGCGAGCAGTACTTC. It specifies CASSQPPPPGSDSEQYF.

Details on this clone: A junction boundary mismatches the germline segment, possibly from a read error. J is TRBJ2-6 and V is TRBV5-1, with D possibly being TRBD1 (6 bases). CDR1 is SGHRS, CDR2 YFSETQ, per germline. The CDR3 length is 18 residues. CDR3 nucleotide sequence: TGCGCCAGCGTGCCCCCGGGACAATTCTACTCTGGGGCCAACGGCCTGACTTTC. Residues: CASVPPGQFYSGANGLTF.

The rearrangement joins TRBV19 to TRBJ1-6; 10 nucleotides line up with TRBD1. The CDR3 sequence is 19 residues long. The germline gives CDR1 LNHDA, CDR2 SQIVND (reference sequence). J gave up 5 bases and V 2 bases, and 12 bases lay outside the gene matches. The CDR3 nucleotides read TGTGCCAGTAGTATAAACCGGGACAGGGGCCCCTACAATAATTCACCCCTCCACTTT. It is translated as CASSINRDRGPYNNSPLHF.

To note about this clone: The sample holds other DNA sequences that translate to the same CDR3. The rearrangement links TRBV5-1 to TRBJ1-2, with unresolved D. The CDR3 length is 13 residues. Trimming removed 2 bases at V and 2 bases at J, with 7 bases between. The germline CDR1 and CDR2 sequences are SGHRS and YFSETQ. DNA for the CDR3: TGCGCCAGCAGCTTCGGCGGAAACTATGGCTACACCTTC. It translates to CASSFGGNYGYTF.

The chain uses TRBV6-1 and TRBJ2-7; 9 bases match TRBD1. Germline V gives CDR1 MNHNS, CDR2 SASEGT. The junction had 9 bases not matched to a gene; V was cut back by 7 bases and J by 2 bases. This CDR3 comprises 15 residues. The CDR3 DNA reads TGTGCCAGCAATGTGGGACAGGGTCTTCCCTACGAGCAGTACGTC. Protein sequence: CASNVGQGLPYEQYV.

CDR3 DNA: TGTGCCAGCAGCTTAGCAGGTCTACGCGGGGGAACCTACAATGAGCAGTTCTTC. Translation: CASSLAGLRGGTYNEQFF. The chain has TRBV7-2 and TRBJ2-1; the match to TRBD2 covers 7 bases. CDR1 SGHTA and CDR2 FQGNSA come from the germline V gene. The V gene end was trimmed by 0 bases and the J gene end by 2 bases; junction bases not matched to a gene: 10. CDR3 length: 18 amino acids. Complete variable domain (other parts from reference TRBV7-2 and TRBJ2-1): GAGVSQSPSNKVTEKGKDVELRCDPISGHTALYWYRQSLGQGLEFLIYFQGNSAPDKSGLPSDRFSAERTGGSVSTLTIQRTQQEDSAVYLCASSLAGLRGGTYNEQFFGPGTRLTVL.

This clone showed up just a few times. This CDR3 is CSVEDRQVDTIYF. The CDR3 DNA reads as TGCAGCGTTGAAGATCGGCAGGTGGACACCATATATTTT. The J gene is TRBJ1-3, the V gene TRBV29-1; D call uncertain. The germline CDR1 and CDR2 sequences are SQVTM and ANQGSEA. With 0 bases removed from V and 8 bases from J, the gap between germline ends came to 11 bases. This CDR3 comprises 13 residues.

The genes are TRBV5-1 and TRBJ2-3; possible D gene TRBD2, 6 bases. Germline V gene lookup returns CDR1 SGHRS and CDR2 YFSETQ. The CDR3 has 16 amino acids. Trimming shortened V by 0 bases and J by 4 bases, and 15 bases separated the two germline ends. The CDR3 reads CASSLAGEAMADTQYF. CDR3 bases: TGCGCCAGCAGCTTGGCGGGGGAAGCGATGGCAGATACGCAGTATTTT.

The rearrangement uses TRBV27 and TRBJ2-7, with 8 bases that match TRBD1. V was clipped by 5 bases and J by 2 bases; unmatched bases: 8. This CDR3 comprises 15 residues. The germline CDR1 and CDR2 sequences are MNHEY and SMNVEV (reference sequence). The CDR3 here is CASSRRQGHTYEQYF. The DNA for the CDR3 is TGTGCCAGCAGTCGGAGACAGGGGCATACCTACGAGCAGTACTTC.

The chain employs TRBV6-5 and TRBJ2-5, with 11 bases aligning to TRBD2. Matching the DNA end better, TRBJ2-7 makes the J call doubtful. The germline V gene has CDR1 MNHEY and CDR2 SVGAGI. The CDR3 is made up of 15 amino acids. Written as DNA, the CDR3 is TGTGCCAGCAGTCTTAGCGGGGGGGTCTCCTACGAGCAGTACTTC. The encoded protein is CASSLSGGVSYEQYF.

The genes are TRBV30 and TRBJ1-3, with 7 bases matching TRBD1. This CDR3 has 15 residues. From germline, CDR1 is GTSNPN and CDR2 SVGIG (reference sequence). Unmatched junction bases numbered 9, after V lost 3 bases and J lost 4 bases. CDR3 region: CAWSPTRTGGNTIYF. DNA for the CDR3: TGTGCCTGGAGCCCCACCCGGACAGGAGGAAACACCATATATTTT.